This T cell receptor beta chain emerged from a study of shared clonotypes between healthy human individuals. V gave up 3 bases and J gave up 4 bases, with 21 bases separating them. This CDR3 has 16 amino acids. CDR1 is SQVTM and CDR2 is ANQGSEA in the germline V gene. Each subset's genomic DNA was shared equally among a number of immunoSEQ plates. The repertoire was sequenced with immunoSEQ multiplex PCR; TCRdb's copy has only in-frame clones and lacks some. The table lists hundreds of thousands of clones, around 77% of them singletons. The chain couples TRBV29-1 to TRBJ1-2; D perhaps matches TRBD1 (6 bases). This receptor was identified in a woman between 40 and 50 years old in good health. Some clones in this sample may be carry-over from other donors' samples. Sequencing was performed on PBMCs. CDR3 DNA sequence: TGCAGCGTTGACGGCTCGAACAGGGTTCTAGGCTATGGCTACACCTTC. This gives the protein CSVDGSNRVLGYGYTF.